One T cell receptor (beta chain) is described in this entry. The target antigen is unknown. For the second PCR, which ran for about 6 to 11 cycles, a sample-barcoded 5' primer and a J-beta primer mix were used. A template-switch adaptor that had 12 random nucleotides put a tag on each cDNA molecule. TCRdb ran MiXCR on the 5' RACE reads and lists one entry per CDR3 protein. The sample lists 850,000 to 1,000,000 distinct CDR3 sequences; approximately 50% were seen once. CDR1 LNHDA and CDR2 SQIVND come from the germline V gene (reference sequence). Trimming took 4 bases from V and 3 from J; bases not matched to a gene: 3. The CDR3 loop spans 14 amino acids. The data originate from a study of blood T cells in healthy people across ages. Study results and limitations: Per million T cells, the diversity of TCR beta decreased roughly linearly as age advanced. Naive CD4+ cell counts and diversity both ran higher in long-lived than in aged donors.

Source material: blood. The sequence derives from a woman aged 60-75 years in good health. The chain is built from TRBV19 and TRBJ1-1; 9 nucleotides match TRBD1. DNA of the CDR3: TGTGCCAGTAGTACAACAGGGGGCGACACTGAAGCTTTCTTT. Protein sequence: CASSTTGGDTEAFF.